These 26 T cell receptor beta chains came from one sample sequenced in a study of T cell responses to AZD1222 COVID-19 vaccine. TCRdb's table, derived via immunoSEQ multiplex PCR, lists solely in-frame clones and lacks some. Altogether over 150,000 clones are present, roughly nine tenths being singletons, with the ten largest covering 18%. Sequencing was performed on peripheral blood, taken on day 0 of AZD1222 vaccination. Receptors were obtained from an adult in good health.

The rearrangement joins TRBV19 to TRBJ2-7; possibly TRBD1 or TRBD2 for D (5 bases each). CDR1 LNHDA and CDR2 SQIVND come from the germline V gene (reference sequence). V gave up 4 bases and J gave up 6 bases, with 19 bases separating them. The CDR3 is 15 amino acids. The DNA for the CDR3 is TGTGCCAGTAGTAGCCGGGGCCTCGCAACTGCCGAGCAGTACTTC. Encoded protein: CASSSRGLATAEQYF.

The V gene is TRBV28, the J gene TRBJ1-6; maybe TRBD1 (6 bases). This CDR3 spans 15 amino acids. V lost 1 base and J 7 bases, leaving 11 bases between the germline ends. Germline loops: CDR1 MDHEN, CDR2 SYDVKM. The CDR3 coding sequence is TGTGCCAGCAGTTTATTGGGGACAAAAAATTCACCCCTCCACTTT. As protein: CASSLLGTKNSPLHF.

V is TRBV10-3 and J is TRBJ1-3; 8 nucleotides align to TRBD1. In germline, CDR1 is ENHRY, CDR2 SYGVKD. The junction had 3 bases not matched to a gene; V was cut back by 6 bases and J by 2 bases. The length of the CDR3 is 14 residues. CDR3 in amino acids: CAISGQGPGNTIYF. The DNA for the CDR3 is TGTGCCATCAGCGGACAGGGCCCTGGAAACACCATATATTTT.

The CDR3 sequence is CASSPFGTASGNTIYF. Written as DNA, the CDR3 is TGTGCCAGCAGTCCGTTCGGGACTGCCTCTGGAAACACCATATATTTT. The genes are TRBV6-2 or TRBV6-3 and TRBJ1-3; possibly TRBD1 for D (5 bases). From germline, CDR1 is MNHEY and CDR2 SVGEGT. CDR3 length: 16 residues. V lost 5 bases and J lost 0, with 14 bases in between.

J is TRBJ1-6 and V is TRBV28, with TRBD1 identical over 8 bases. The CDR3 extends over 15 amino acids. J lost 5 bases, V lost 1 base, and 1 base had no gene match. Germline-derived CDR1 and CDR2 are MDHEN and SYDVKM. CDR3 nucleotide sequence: TGTGCCAGCAGTTTATCGGACAGGGATAATTCACCCCTCCACTTT. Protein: CASSLSDRDNSPLHF.

In DNA form, the CDR3 reads TGTGCCAGCAGCCGGGGACAGGGGGAAACAGATACGCAGTATTTT. This gives the protein CASSRGQGETDTQYF. The genes are TRBV6-4 and TRBJ2-3, with 11 bases matching TRBD1. Germline-derived CDR1 and CDR2 are MRHNA and SNTAGT. V shed 6 bases, J shed 3 bases, and the junction held 5 bases outside the gene matches. This CDR3 is built from 15 residues.

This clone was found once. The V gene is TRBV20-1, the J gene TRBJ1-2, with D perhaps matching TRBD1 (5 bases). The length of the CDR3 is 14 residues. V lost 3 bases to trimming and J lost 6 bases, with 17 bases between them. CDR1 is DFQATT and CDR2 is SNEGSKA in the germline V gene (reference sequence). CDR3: CSASPGAGRNGYTF. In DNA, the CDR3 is TGCAGTGCTAGTCCTGGGGCAGGGAGGAATGGCTACACCTTC.

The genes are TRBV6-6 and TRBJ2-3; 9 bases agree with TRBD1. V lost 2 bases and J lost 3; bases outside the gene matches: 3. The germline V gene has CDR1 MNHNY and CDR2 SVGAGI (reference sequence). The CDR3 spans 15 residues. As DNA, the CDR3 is TGTGCCAGCAGTTACGTCGGGACAGGGACAGATACGCAGTATTTT. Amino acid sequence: CASSYVGTGTDTQYF.

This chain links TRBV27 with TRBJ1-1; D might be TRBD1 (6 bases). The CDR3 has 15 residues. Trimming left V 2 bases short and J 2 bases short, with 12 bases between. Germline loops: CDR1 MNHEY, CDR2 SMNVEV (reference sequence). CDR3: CASSLQGRPNTEAFF. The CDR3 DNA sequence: TGTGCCAGCAGTTTACAGGGGAGGCCTAACACTGAAGCTTTCTTT.

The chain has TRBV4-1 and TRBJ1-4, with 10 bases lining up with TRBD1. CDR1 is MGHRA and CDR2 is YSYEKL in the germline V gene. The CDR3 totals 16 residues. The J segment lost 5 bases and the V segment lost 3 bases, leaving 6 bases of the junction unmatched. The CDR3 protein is CASSQTGGVGNEKLFF. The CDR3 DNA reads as TGCGCCAGCAGCCAGACAGGGGGCGTTGGAAATGAAAAACTGTTTTTT.

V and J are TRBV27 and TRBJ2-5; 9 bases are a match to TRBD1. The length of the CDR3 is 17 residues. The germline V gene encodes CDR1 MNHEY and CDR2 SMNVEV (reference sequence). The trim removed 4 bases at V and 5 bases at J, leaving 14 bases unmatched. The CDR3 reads CASSSNRGQWGLETQYF. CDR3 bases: TGTGCCAGCAGTTCCAACAGGGGGCAATGGGGATTGGAGACCCAGTACTTC.

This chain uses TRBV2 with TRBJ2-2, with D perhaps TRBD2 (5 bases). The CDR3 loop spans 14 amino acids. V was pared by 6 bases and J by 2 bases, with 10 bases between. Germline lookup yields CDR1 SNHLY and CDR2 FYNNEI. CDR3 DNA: TGTGCCAGCAGACCCGGACTTAACACCGGGGAGCTGTTTTTT. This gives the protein CASRPGLNTGELFF.

The CDR3 sequence is CAWAGKDGPNQPQHF. Written as DNA, the CDR3 is TGTGCCTGGGCAGGCAAGGACGGACCCAATCAGCCCCAGCATTTT. This sequence joins TRBV30 and TRBJ1-5; D uncertain. V was trimmed by 5 bases and J by 3 bases, leaving 17 bases between them. The CDR3 length is 15 residues. CDR1 is GTSNPN and CDR2 is SVGIG in the germline V gene (reference sequence).

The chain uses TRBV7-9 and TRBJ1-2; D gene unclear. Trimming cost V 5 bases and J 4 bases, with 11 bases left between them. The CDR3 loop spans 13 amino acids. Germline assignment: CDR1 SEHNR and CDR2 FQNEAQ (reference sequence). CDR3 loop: CASSLSEGYGYTF. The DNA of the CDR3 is TGTGCCAGCAGCCTTAGCGAGGGCTATGGCTACACCTTC.

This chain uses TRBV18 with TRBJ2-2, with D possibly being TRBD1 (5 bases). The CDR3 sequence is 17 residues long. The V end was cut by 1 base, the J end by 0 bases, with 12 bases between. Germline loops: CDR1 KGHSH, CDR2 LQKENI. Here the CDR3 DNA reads TGTGCCAGCTCACCACGGGGCATACCGACGAACACCGGGGAGCTGTTTTTT. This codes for CASSPRGIPTNTGELFF.

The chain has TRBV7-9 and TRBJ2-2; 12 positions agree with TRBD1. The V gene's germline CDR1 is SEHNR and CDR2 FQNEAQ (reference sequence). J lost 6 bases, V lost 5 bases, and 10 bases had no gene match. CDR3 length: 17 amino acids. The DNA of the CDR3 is TGTGCCAGCAGCCACTTGCGGGACAGGGGGCTGGCCGGGGAGCTGTTTTTT. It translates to CASSHLRDRGLAGELFF. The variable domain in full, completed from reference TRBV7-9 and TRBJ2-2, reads DTGVSQNPRHKITKRGQNVTFRCDPISEHNRLYWYRQTLGQGPEFLTYFQNEAQLEKSRLLSDRFSAERPKGSFSTLEIQRTEQGDSAMYLCASSHLRDRGLAGELFFGEGSRLTVL.

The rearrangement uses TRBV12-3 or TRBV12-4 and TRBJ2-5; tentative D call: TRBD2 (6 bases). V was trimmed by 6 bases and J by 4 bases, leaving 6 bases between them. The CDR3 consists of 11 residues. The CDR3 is CASRRGETQYF. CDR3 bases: TGTGCCAGCAGGCGGGGAGAGACCCAGTACTTC.

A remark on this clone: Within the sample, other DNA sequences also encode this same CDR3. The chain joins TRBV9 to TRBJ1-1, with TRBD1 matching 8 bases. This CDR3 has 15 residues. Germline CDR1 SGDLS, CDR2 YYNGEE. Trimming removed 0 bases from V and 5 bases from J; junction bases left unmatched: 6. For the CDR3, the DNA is TGTGCCAGCAGCGTAGTCACAGGGGGAGGGACTGAAGCTTTCTTT. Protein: CASSVVTGGGTEAFF.

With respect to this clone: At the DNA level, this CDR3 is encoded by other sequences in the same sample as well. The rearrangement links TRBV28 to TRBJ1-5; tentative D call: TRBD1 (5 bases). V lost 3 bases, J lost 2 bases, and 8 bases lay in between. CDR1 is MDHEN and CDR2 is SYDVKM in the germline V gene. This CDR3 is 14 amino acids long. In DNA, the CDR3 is TGTGCCAGCAGTTTGGGACGAGGCAATCAGCCCCAGCATTTT. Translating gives CASSLGRGNQPQHF.

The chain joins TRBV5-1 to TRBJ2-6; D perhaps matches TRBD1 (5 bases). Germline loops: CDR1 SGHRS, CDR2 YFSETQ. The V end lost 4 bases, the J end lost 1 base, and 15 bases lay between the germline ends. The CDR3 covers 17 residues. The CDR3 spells CASSLDPQGSGANVLTF. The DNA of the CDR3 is TGCGCCAGCAGCCTCGACCCTCAGGGTTCTGGGGCCAACGTCCTGACTTTC. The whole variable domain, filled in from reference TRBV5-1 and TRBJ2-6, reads KAGVTQTPRYLIKTRGQQVTLSCSPISGHRSVSWYQQTPGQGLQFLFEYFSETQRNKGNFPGRFSGRQFSNSRSEMNVSTLELGDSALYLCASSLDPQGSGANVLTFGAGSRLTVL.

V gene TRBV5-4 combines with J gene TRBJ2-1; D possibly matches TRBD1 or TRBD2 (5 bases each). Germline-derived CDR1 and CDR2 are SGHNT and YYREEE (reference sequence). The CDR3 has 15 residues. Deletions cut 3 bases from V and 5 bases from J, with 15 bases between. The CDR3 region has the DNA TGTGCCAGCAGCTCTGGGACGCGGGCCGACAATGAGCAGTTCTTC. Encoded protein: CASSSGTRADNEQFF.

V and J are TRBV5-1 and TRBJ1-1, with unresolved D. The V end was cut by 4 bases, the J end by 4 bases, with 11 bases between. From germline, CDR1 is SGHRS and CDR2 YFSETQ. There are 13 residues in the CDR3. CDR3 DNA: TGCGCCAGCAGCCCCACCCCGAGCACTGAAGCTTTCTTT. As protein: CASSPTPSTEAFF.

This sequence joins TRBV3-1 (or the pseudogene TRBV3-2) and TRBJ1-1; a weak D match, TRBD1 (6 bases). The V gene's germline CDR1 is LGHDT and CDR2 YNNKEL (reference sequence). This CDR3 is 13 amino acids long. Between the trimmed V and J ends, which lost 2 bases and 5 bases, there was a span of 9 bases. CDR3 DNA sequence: TGTGCCAGCAGCCAACAGGGGATGACTGAAGCTTTCTTT. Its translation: CASSQQGMTEAFF.

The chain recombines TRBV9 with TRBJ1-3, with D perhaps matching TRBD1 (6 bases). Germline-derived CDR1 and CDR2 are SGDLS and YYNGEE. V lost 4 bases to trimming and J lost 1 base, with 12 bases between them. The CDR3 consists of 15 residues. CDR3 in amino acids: CASSQGTLSGNTIYF. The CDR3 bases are TGTGCCAGCAGCCAAGGGACACTTTCTGGAAACACCATATATTTT. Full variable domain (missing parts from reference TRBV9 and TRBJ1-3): DSGVTQTPKHLITATGQRVTLRCSPRSGDLSVYWYQQSLDQGLQFLIQYYNGEERAKGNILERFSAQQFPDLHSELNLSSLELGDSALYFCASSQGTLSGNTIYFGEGSWLTVV.

Here the CDR3 reads CAISDARTGNTEAFF. The CDR3 DNA follows: TGTGCCATCAGTGATGCGAGGACAGGGAATACTGAAGCTTTCTTT. The rearrangement links TRBV10-3 to TRBJ1-1; 8 nucleotides match TRBD1. The CDR3 runs 15 residues. Germline values: CDR1 ENHRY, CDR2 SYGVKD. V shed 3 bases and J 5 bases; nucleotides not matched to a gene: 8.

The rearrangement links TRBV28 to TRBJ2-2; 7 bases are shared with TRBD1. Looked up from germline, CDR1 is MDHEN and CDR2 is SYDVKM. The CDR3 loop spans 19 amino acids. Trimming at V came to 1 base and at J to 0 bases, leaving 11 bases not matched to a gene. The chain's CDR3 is CASSLSGQANQPNTGELFF. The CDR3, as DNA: TGTGCCAGCAGTTTATCCGGACAGGCCAACCAACCGAACACCGGGGAGCTGTTTTTT.